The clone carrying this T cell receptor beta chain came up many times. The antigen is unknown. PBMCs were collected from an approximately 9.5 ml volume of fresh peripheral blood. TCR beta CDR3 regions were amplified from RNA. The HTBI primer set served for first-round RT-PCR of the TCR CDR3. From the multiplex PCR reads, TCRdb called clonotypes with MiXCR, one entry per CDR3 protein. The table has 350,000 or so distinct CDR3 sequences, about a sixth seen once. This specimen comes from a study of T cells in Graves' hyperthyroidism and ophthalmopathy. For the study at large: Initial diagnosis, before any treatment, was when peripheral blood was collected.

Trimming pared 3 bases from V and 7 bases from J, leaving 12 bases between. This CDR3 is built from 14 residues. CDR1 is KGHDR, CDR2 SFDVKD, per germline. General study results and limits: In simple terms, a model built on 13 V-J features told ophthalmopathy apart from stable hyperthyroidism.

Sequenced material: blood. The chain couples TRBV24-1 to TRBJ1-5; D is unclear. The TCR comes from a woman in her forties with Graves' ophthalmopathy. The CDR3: CATSDDDWSQPQHF. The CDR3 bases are TGTGCCACCAGTGATGACGACTGGTCCCAGCCCCAGCATTTT.